This TCR beta chain is from a study of vaccination effects on CD4 cells after COVID-19. Study summary: Pools of viral peptides were used by the ViraFEST assay to expand antigen-specific CD4+ T cells ahead of sequencing. Study-level findings and limits: After vaccination, at late timepoints, clones induced by infection and by vaccine contracted markedly.

Only one count was recorded for this clone. What it binds is unknown. This table comes from immunoSEQ multiplex PCR, and its TCRdb copy is limited to in-frame clones, with some not included. The sample holds 45,000 to 55,000 clones; roughly 70% are singletons and the top ten take about 7%. After around nine days in culture, the CD4+ T cells were isolated. Each person got two doses of an mRNA SARS-CoV-2 vaccine, BNT162b2 or mRNA-1273. Nucleocapsid antibodies were negative in the vaccine recipients, who had never had SARS-CoV-2 infection. IL-2 medium supplanted half the medium on days 3 and 7. The material was CD4+ T cells from PBMCs cultured without peptide, obtained after COVID-19 vaccination. This sequence originates from a human donor who received a COVID-19 vaccine.

Here the CDR3 reads CASRLGSGTGEQYF. The DNA of the CDR3 is TGTGCCAGCAGGCTAGGTAGCGGGACAGGAGAGCAGTACTTC. The rearrangement links TRBV7-9 to TRBJ2-7, with D perhaps assigned TRBD1 or TRBD2 (8 bases each). V dropped 6 bases and J dropped 7 bases, with 19 bases sitting between them. The CDR3 length is 14 residues. The germline CDR1 and CDR2 sequences are SEHNR and FQNEAQ (reference sequence).